A selection of T cell receptor beta chains follows, all from one sample in a study of vaccination effects on CD4 cells after COVID-19. Profiled with immunoSEQ multiplex PCR; TCRdb holds only in-frame clones, not every one. The profile shows under 85,000 clones, over 70% of them singletons. Their specific antigens are unknown. Sequencing used CD4+ T cells from PBMCs cultured with HCoV-OC43 spike peptides, obtained after COVID-19 vaccination. The source is a human donor who received a COVID-19 vaccine. Both conserved end residues are part of each CDR3. Fields, in order: clone size, V gene, D gene, J gene, CDR3 DNA, CDR3 protein. The D gene is left open where the match is weak. Clone size is shown for a subset of rows, as once, few, many or a class of expanded clone.

clone size: NA
V gene: TRBV6-5
D gene: NA
J gene: TRBJ1-6
CDR3 DNA: TGTGCCAGCAGTCGGGACACATATTCACCCCTCCACTTT
CDR3 protein: CASSRDTYSPLHF

clone size: NA
V gene: TRBV27
D gene: NA
J gene: TRBJ2-3
CDR3 DNA: TGTGCCAGCAGTTTAAGTCTGTCTTCTAGCACAGATACGCAGTATTTT
CDR3 protein: CASSLSLSSSTDTQYF

clone size: once
V gene: TRBV6-4
D gene: NA
J gene: TRBJ1-5
CDR3 DNA: TGTGCCAGCACTCCGCAGAGGAGCAGGGCTCATCAGCCCCAGCATTTT
CDR3 protein: CASTPQRSRAHQPQHF

clone size: NA
V gene: TRBV6-2/TRBV6-3
D gene: NA
J gene: TRBJ1-5
CDR3 DNA: TGTGCCAGCAGCCCTATGGATGGGGGACGGGAAAATCAGCCCCAGCATTTT
CDR3 protein: CASSPMDGGRENQPQHF

clone size: once
V gene: TRBV6-5
D gene: TRBD1
J gene: TRBJ2-3
CDR3 DNA: TGTGCCAGCAGTTCTAATCCGGGACAGGTCACAGATACGCAGTATTTT
CDR3 protein: CASSSNPGQVTDTQYF

clone size: NA
V gene: TRBV4-2
D gene: NA
J gene: TRBJ2-3
CDR3 DNA: TGTGCCAGCAGCCAAGACAATGGCAGGGGTTATACAGATACGCAGTATTTT
CDR3 protein: CASSQDNGRGYTDTQYF

clone size: NA
V gene: TRBV6-6
D gene: TRBD2
J gene: TRBJ2-3
CDR3 DNA: TGTGCCAGCAGTTACTCAAGGACTAGCGGAGATACGCAGTATTTT
CDR3 protein: CASSYSRTSGDTQYF

clone size: once
V gene: TRBV5-5
D gene: NA
J gene: TRBJ1-3
CDR3 DNA: TGTGCCAGCAGCGACTTCTCTGGAAACACCATATATTTT
CDR3 protein: CASSDFSGNTIYF

clone size: NA
V gene: TRBV7-3
D gene: NA
J gene: TRBJ1-2
CDR3 DNA: TGTGCCAGCAGCTTAGAGGCGGGTCCGGGCTATGGCTACACCTTC
CDR3 protein: CASSLEAGPGYGYTF

clone size: NA
V gene: TRBV5-4
D gene: NA
J gene: TRBJ2-6
CDR3 DNA: TGTGCCAGCAGTCCCCCAAACTCTGGGGCCAACGTCCTGACTTTC
CDR3 protein: CASSPPNSGANVLTF

clone size: NA
V gene: TRBV24-1
D gene: TRBD2
J gene: TRBJ2-6
CDR3 DNA: TGTGCCACCAGTGACGGACTAGCGCCACTTTCTGGGGCCAACGTCCTGACTTTC
CDR3 protein: CATSDGLAPLSGANVLTF

clone size: once
V gene: TRBV6-5
D gene: NA
J gene: TRBJ2-6
CDR3 DNA: TGTGCCAGCAGTCGCACCGGGGGGGCCAACGTCCTGACTTTC
CDR3 protein: CASSRTGGANVLTF

clone size: NA
V gene: TRBV5-1
D gene: TRBD1
J gene: TRBJ1-3
CDR3 DNA: TGCGCCAGCAGCTGGGGGGGACAGGGCTCTGGAAACACCATATATTTT
CDR3 protein: CASSWGGQGSGNTIYF

clone size: NA
V gene: TRBV7-2
D gene: NA
J gene: TRBJ1-2
CDR3 DNA: TGTGCCAGCAGCTTGAGGGGGTATGCCGGTGGCTACACCTTC
CDR3 protein: CASSLRGYAGGYTF

clone size: NA
V gene: TRBV21-1
D gene: NA
J gene: TRBJ1-3
CDR3 DNA: TGTGCCAGCAGCCAACCTATCGGAGTTGACAGTCTATGTGGAAACACCATATATTTT
CDR3 protein: CASSQPIGVDSLCGNTIYF

clone size: few
V gene: TRBV29-1
D gene: NA
J gene: TRBJ1-4
CDR3 DNA: TGCAGCGTTGGTGAGCAGGGAGGGGATGAAAAACTGTTTTTT
CDR3 protein: CSVGEQGGDEKLFF

clone size: NA
V gene: TRBV24-1
D gene: NA
J gene: TRBJ2-2
CDR3 DNA: TGTGCCACCAGTGTTCCGGGGGCGAACACCGGGGAGCTGTTTTTT
CDR3 protein: CATSVPGANTGELFF

clone size: few
V gene: TRBV29-1
D gene: NA
J gene: TRBJ1-5
CDR3 DNA: TGCAGCGTTGCCAATTTCAATCAGCCCCAGCATTTT
CDR3 protein: CSVANFNQPQHF

clone size: NA
V gene: TRBV24-1
D gene: NA
J gene: TRBJ1-1
CDR3 DNA: TGTGCCACCAACGATTGGGGGGGTGGATTGGTGAACACTGAAGCTTTCTTT
CDR3 protein: CATNDWGGGLVNTEAFF

clone size: NA
V gene: TRBV7-9
D gene: NA
J gene: TRBJ2-3
CDR3 DNA: TGTGCCAGCAGATTAGACTCGGGGTCCTTGGCAGATACGCAGTATTTT
CDR3 protein: CASRLDSGSLADTQYF

clone size: NA
V gene: TRBV7-8
D gene: NA
J gene: TRBJ2-1
CDR3 DNA: TGTGCCAGCAGCCCCCGGGGCTCCTACAATGAGCAGTTCTTC
CDR3 protein: CASSPRGSYNEQFF

clone size: NA
V gene: TRBV10-3
D gene: TRBD1
J gene: TRBJ2-1
CDR3 DNA: TGTGCCATCAGTGTAACGGGACAGGGGCCCGGGGATGAGCAGTTCTTC
CDR3 protein: CAISVTGQGPGDEQFF

clone size: NA
V gene: TRBV5-1
D gene: NA
J gene: TRBJ1-1
CDR3 DNA: TGCGCCAGCATGGGGTTTAGAGGGACTGAAGCTTTCTTT
CDR3 protein: CASMGFRGTEAFF

clone size: NA
V gene: TRBV19
D gene: NA
J gene: TRBJ2-5
CDR3 DNA: TGTGCCAGTAGTGTAATAGCGGGACAGACAGAGACCCAGTACTTC
CDR3 protein: CASSVIAGQTETQYF

clone size: NA
V gene: TRBV3-1/TRBV3-2
D gene: NA
J gene: TRBJ2-5
CDR3 DNA: TGTGCCAGCAGCAGTCGGGGGGCCCAAGAGACCCAGTACTTC
CDR3 protein: CASSSRGAQETQYF

clone size: once
V gene: TRBV18
D gene: TRBD1
J gene: TRBJ1-1
CDR3 DNA: TGTGCCAGCTCCCGGAGACAGGGAAGGGATACTGAAGCTTTCTTT
CDR3 protein: CASSRRQGRDTEAFF

clone size: NA
V gene: TRBV30
D gene: NA
J gene: TRBJ1-2
CDR3 DNA: TGTGCCTGGAGCCTTTTCTATGGCTACACCTTC
CDR3 protein: CAWSLFYGYTF

clone size: NA
V gene: TRBV7-8
D gene: TRBD2
J gene: TRBJ2-5
CDR3 DNA: TGTGCCAGCAGCTTAGTTCCTAGCGGGGGGCAAGAGACCCAGTACTTC
CDR3 protein: CASSLVPSGGQETQYF

clone size: once
V gene: TRBV7-2
D gene: NA
J gene: TRBJ1-5
CDR3 DNA: TGTGCCAGCAGCTTAGGTCTTGGGGGCAATCAGCCCCAGCATTTT
CDR3 protein: CASSLGLGGNQPQHF

clone size: NA
V gene: TRBV18
D gene: NA
J gene: TRBJ1-5
CDR3 DNA: TGTGCCAGCTCACCAGGCCTTGGCAGCAATCAGCCCCAGCATTTT
CDR3 protein: CASSPGLGSNQPQHF

clone size: NA
V gene: TRBV6-2/TRBV6-3
D gene: NA
J gene: TRBJ2-5
CDR3 DNA: TGTGCCAGCAGTTACCCGGACCCGGGGAGGACCCAGTACTTC
CDR3 protein: CASSYPDPGRTQYF

clone size: NA
V gene: TRBV15
D gene: NA
J gene: TRBJ2-5
CDR3 DNA: TGTGCCACCAGCAGAGGAGGGTCCCTAGAGACCCAGTACTTC
CDR3 protein: CATSRGGSLETQYF

clone size: NA
V gene: TRBV7-9
D gene: NA
J gene: TRBJ2-6
CDR3 DNA: TGTGCCAGCAGCTTAGACGGGGTCCGGGTAGGGGCCAACGTCCTGACTTTC
CDR3 protein: CASSLDGVRVGANVLTF

clone size: NA
V gene: TRBV29-1
D gene: TRBD1
J gene: TRBJ2-5
CDR3 DNA: TGCAGCGTCCCAACAGGGGGAGATTGGGAGACCCAGTACTTC
CDR3 protein: CSVPTGGDWETQYF

clone size: NA
V gene: TRBV27
D gene: TRBD1
J gene: TRBJ1-5
CDR3 DNA: TGTGCCAGCAGTCTTACAGGGGATCAGCCCCAGCATTTT
CDR3 protein: CASSLTGDQPQHF

clone size: NA
V gene: TRBV19
D gene: NA
J gene: TRBJ2-1
CDR3 DNA: TGTGCCAGTAGTCGTGGCGGGGTTCATGAGCAGTTCTTC
CDR3 protein: CASSRGGVHEQFF

clone size: NA
V gene: TRBV5-1
D gene: TRBD1
J gene: TRBJ2-5
CDR3 DNA: TGCGCCAGCAGCTTGATTGTGGGACAGGGCCAAGAGACCCAGTACTTC
CDR3 protein: CASSLIVGQGQETQYF

clone size: NA
V gene: TRBV20-1
D gene: TRBD1
J gene: TRBJ1-1
CDR3 DNA: TGCAGTGCTCCTAGGACAGGAATAGCTTTCTTT
CDR3 protein: CSAPRTGIAFF

clone size: NA
V gene: TRBV12-5
D gene: NA
J gene: TRBJ1-5
CDR3 DNA: TGTGCTAGTGGTTTGGTACTGGGGAGGGGTGATAGCAATCAGCCCCAGCATTTT
CDR3 protein: CASGLVLGRGDSNQPQHF

clone size: NA
V gene: TRBV5-1
D gene: TRBD1
J gene: TRBJ1-1
CDR3 DNA: TGCGCCAGCAGCTCGGTCCCGGGACAGGGTTTGAACACTGAAGCTTTCTTT
CDR3 protein: CASSSVPGQGLNTEAFF

clone size: few
V gene: TRBV7-2
D gene: NA
J gene: TRBJ2-2
CDR3 DNA: TGTGCCAGCAGCTTAGACAGGAACACCGGGGAGCTGTTTTTT
CDR3 protein: CASSLDRNTGELFF

clone size: NA
V gene: TRBV7-9
D gene: NA
J gene: TRBJ1-2
CDR3 DNA: TGTGCCAGCAGCTTAGGGGAGTGGGGCTATGGCTACACCTTC
CDR3 protein: CASSLGEWGYGYTF

clone size: NA
V gene: TRBV4-1
D gene: NA
J gene: TRBJ1-4
CDR3 DNA: TGCGCCAGCAGCCGGCCAGGGTCAACTAATGAAAAACTGTTTTTT
CDR3 protein: CASSRPGSTNEKLFF

clone size: NA
V gene: TRBV14
D gene: NA
J gene: TRBJ1-2
CDR3 DNA: TGTGCCAGCAGCCAAGACCCTGGGACGGGAGCGTATGGCTACACCTTC
CDR3 protein: CASSQDPGTGAYGYTF

clone size: NA
V gene: TRBV5-6
D gene: NA
J gene: TRBJ2-5
CDR3 DNA: TGTGCCAGCAGCTACCCGGCGGCAGGAAAAGAGACCCAGTACTTC
CDR3 protein: CASSYPAAGKETQYF

clone size: few
V gene: TRBV4-1
D gene: NA
J gene: TRBJ1-6
CDR3 DNA: TGCGCCAGCAGCCAAGATCATCGACAACTAAATTCACCCCTCCACTTT
CDR3 protein: CASSQDHRQLNSPLHF

clone size: NA
V gene: TRBV7-9
D gene: NA
J gene: TRBJ2-5
CDR3 DNA: TGTGCCAGCAGCTTAGTCGGGCAGACCCAGTACTTC
CDR3 protein: CASSLVGQTQYF

clone size: NA
V gene: TRBV1
D gene: NA
J gene: TRBJ2-3
CDR3 DNA: TGCACCAGCAGCCCCAGCGGGGGAAACACAGATACGCAGTATTTT
CDR3 protein: CTSSPSGGNTDTQYF

clone size: NA
V gene: TRBV6-2/TRBV6-3
D gene: NA
J gene: TRBJ1-1
CDR3 DNA: TGTGCCAGCAGTTACGGCCGGCATGAGAACACTGAAGCTTTCTTT
CDR3 protein: CASSYGRHENTEAFF

clone size: NA
V gene: TRBV3-1/TRBV3-2
D gene: NA
J gene: TRBJ1-1
CDR3 DNA: TGTGCCAGCACCACCCTACAGGGCACCACTGAAGCTTTCTTT
CDR3 protein: CASTTLQGTTEAFF

clone size: NA
V gene: TRBV24-1
D gene: NA
J gene: TRBJ1-1
CDR3 DNA: TGTGCCACCAGTGATTCCCGGCGGGGTAGGAACACTGAAGCTTTCTTT
CDR3 protein: CATSDSRRGRNTEAFF

clone size: NA
V gene: TRBV5-5
D gene: TRBD1
J gene: TRBJ2-1
CDR3 DNA: TGTGCCAGCAGTGGGACAGGGGAATACAATGAGCAGTTCTTC
CDR3 protein: CASSGTGEYNEQFF

clone size: NA
V gene: TRBV18
D gene: NA
J gene: TRBJ1-3
CDR3 DNA: TGTGCCAGCTCACCACCGGAAGTCTCTGGAAACACCATATATTTT
CDR3 protein: CASSPPEVSGNTIYF